The following is a T cell receptor beta chain sequence with its context. Antigen unknown. Germline CDR1 reads MDHEN; CDR2 reads SYDVKM. Between the trimmed V and J ends, which lost 5 bases and 11 bases, there was a span of 15 bases. This CDR3 is 12 amino acids long. The data stem from a study of T cell responses to AZD1222 COVID-19 vaccine. Study-wide results and caveats: Two doses of AZD1222 preceded a rise in Spike-specific TCR breadth and depth. Females made up more of the donors, who were largely white British, and clonal diversity may have come out too low. It was only after the peak T cell response that any repertoires were sampled.

Profiling relied on immunoSEQ multiplex PCR, and the TCRdb table lists in-frame clones only, not all of them. Of some 180,000 clones in the sample, 80% to 90% were seen once. The material sequenced was peripheral blood, taken on day 0 of AZD1222 vaccination. This chain uses TRBV28 with TRBJ1-1; D not resolved. This sequence originates from an adult in good health. The CDR3 sequence is CASSTSSVSAFF. The CDR3 DNA follows: TGTGCCAGCAGTACCTCCTCAGTGTCGGCTTTCTTT.